This T cell receptor (beta chain) appears in the sequencing data of a study of blood T cell repertoires in COVID-19. On the study more broadly: Samples of COVID-19 (acute and convalescent) were obtained from the United States, Italy and Spain. Sources were T cells, B-cell-depleted T cells, or PBMCs; the material itself was cDNA or gDNA.

Patients in Seattle were enrolled during active infection, then followed longitudinally. Original methodology: Reference gene primers were amplified, and this amplification served to estimate nucleated cell counts. Assay used: immunoSEQ multiplex PCR; TCRdb lists only in-frame clones, some missing. Clone size and the V and J calls come from that table; the DNA yielded D and trimming. In the table there are 200,000 to 250,000 clones, 84% of which are singletons. Trimming stripped 0 bases from V and 4 bases from J, with 17 bases between. CDR1 is SNHLY and CDR2 is FYNNEI in the germline V gene. The CDR3 is 17 residues long.

The chain is built from TRBV2 and TRBJ2-3; a weak D match, TRBD1 (6 bases). The clonotype originates from a woman aged 80 or over with COVID-19, enrolled during active disease. Material for sequencing was peripheral blood. The CDR3 loop is CASSEAFVRGRADTQYF. CDR3 DNA sequence: TGTGCCAGCAGTGAAGCGTTCGTCAGGGGAAGGGCAGATACGCAGTATTTT.